The rows below give T cell receptor beta chains drawn from one sample of a study of CD8+CD57+ T cells in acquired aplastic anemia. TCRdb reprocessed the reads via MiXCR and lists one record per CDR3 protein. The sample yields about 420,000 distinct CDR3 sequences, 55% to 70% seen once. The sequenced sample was sorted CD4+, CD8+, or CD8+CD57+ T cells (not recorded which) from PBMCs. The receptors stem from a human donor in good health, serving as a control. Each CDR3 is given with its conserved first and last residue. The D gene is left open where the match is weak. Size tells how often a clone was seen (once, few, many) or the class of an expanded clone, and some rows leave it out.

CDR3aa	CDR3nt	abundance	v_gene	d_gene	j_gene
CASSFRGPFLDDF	TGTGCCAGTAGTTTCAGGGGGCCCTTCTTGGATGACTTC	-	TRBV7-2	TRBD1	TRBJ2-7
CASSLSVLGETQYF	TGTGCCAGCAGCCTAAGTGTTTTAGGGGAGACCCAGTACTTC	-	TRBV9	-	TRBJ2-5
CASSLAVASTAAHNEQFF	TGCGCCAGCAGCTTAGCCGTGGCTAGTACTGCCGCGCACAATGAGCAGTTCTTC	-	TRBV4-3	-	TRBJ2-1
CSVEFGQGNTGELFF	TGCAGCGTTGAGTTCGGACAGGGCAACACCGGGGAGCTGTTTTTT	few	TRBV29-1	TRBD1	TRBJ2-2
CASSLELAGGPTQYF	TGTGCCAGCAGCTTAGAGCTAGCGGGGGGCCCGACCCAGTACTTC	many	TRBV7-2	TRBD2	TRBJ2-5
CASGEGPNTEAFYAFF	TGTGCCAGCGGGGAGGGGCCGAACACTGAAGCTTTCTATGCTTTCTTT	-	TRBV7-2	-	TRBJ1-1
CASSDGPANEKLFF	TGTGCCAGCAGTGACGGGCCCGCTAATGAAAAACTGTTTTTT	-	TRBV2	-	TRBJ1-4
CASSLIAGANTGELFF	TGTGCCAGCAGCTTAATAGCGGGGGCGAACACCGGGGAGCTGTTTTTT	many	TRBV7-3	TRBD2	TRBJ2-2
CASSQGGGAKNIQYF	TGCGCCAGCAGCCAAGGCGGGGGAGCCAAAAACATTCAGTACTTC	many	TRBV4-1	TRBD2	TRBJ2-4
CASALTVQVYEQYF	TGTGCCAGCGCCCTAACGGTACAGGTGTACGAGCAGTACTTC	once	TRBV5-8	-	TRBJ2-7
CSVGSQRQFINYGYTF	TGCAGCGTTGGGTCCCAGAGGCAGTTTATTAACTATGGCTACACCTTC	-	TRBV29-1	-	TRBJ1-2
CASSARETYYGYTF	TGTGCCAGCAGCGCACGGGAGACGTACTATGGCTACACCTTC	-	TRBV7-2	-	TRBJ1-2
CATSSAQAPYEQYF	TGTGCCACCAGCAGTGCCCAGGCGCCCTACGAGCAGTACTTC	-	TRBV15	-	TRBJ2-7
CASSIEQPRDTKYYTF	TGTGCCAGCAGCATAGAGCAACCTCGCGACACCAAATATTACACCTTC	once	TRBV2	-	TRBJ1-2
CASKDPTGTDTQYF	TGTGCCAGCAAAGATCCGACAGGGACAGATACGCAGTATTTT	many	TRBV5-4	TRBD1	TRBJ2-3
CSASRAAGGEELFF	TGCAGTGCTAGTCGGGCAGCGGGTGGAGAGGAACTGTTTTTT	-	TRBV20-1	-	TRBJ1-4
CASSLRLGGTGETGELFF	TGTGCCAGCAGCTTAAGGCTGGGCGGGACAGGCGAGACCGGGGAGCTGTTTTTT	-	TRBV5-8	TRBD1	TRBJ2-2
CAISPGEGQSF	TGTGCCATCAGCCCGGGGGAGGGCCAGTCCTTC	-	TRBV7-8	-	TRBJ1-2
CSARSTGQFNQPQHF	TGCAGTGCTAGAAGTACGGGACAGTTCAATCAGCCCCAGCATTTT	many	TRBV20-1	TRBD1	TRBJ1-5
CASSYSKYQETQYF	TGTGCCAGCAGTTACTCAAAGTACCAAGAGACCCAGTACTTC	many	TRBV6-6	-	TRBJ2-5
CASSLLGGANTEAFF	TGTGCCAGCAGCTTATTGGGGGGGGCGAACACTGAAGCTTTCTTT	-	TRBV7-9	-	TRBJ1-1
CASSLVEGKIMNTEAFF	TGTGCCAGCAGCTTAGTGGAGGGGAAAATTATGAACACTGAAGCTTTCTTT	-	TRBV7-6	-	TRBJ1-1
CASSPTGGPNEKLFF	TGTGCCAGCAGTCCTACAGGGGGCCCTAATGAAAAACTGTTTTTT	-	TRBV28	TRBD1	TRBJ1-4
CASRQRSGPGFGHTF	TGTGCCAGCAGACAAAGGTCGGGACCTGGGTTTGGCCACACCTTC	-	TRBV7-8	-	TRBJ1-2
CASSSQGGAQPQHF	TGTGCCAGCAGCTCCCAGGGCGGGGCCCAGCCCCAGCATTTC	few	TRBV7-2	-	TRBJ2-7
CASRFQRGGGNTKYF	TGTGCCAGCAGATTCCAGAGGGGGGGTGGAAACACCAAATATTTT	-	TRBV7-2	-	TRBJ1-3
CSAETYGYTF	TGCAGTGCTGAAACCTATGGCTACACCTTC	many	TRBV20-1	-	TRBJ1-2
CAISDRARGATANVLTF	TGTGCCATCAGCGACAGGGCTAGAGGAGCTACAGCTAACGTCCTGACTTTC	-	TRBV9	TRBD1	TRBJ2-6
CASSLYAGGSF	TGCGCCAGCAGCTTATACGCGGGGGGGAGCTTC	-	TRBV5-1	TRBD2	TRBJ2-5
CASKARVGEQFF	TGTGCCAGCAAAGCTCGTGTCGGGGAGCAGTTCTTC	once	TRBV12-3/TRBV12-4	-	TRBJ2-1
CASSSGQDSSYEQPLHF	TGTGCCAGCAGCTCAGGACAGGATAGCTCCTACGAGCAGCCCCTCCACTTT	once	TRBV7-6	TRBD1	TRBJ1-6
CSVDGQTNTEAFF	TGCAGCGTTGATGGGCAAACGAACACTGAAGCTTTCTTT	-	TRBV29-1	-	TRBJ1-1
CASSEAAGQAFQHF	TGTGCCAGCAGTGAAGCGGCAGGACAGGCCTTTCAGCATTTT	-	TRBV6-1	TRBD1	TRBJ1-5
CASKGGARDSPLHF	TGTGCCAGCAAGGGCGGGGCCAGGGATTCACCCCTCCACTTT	few	TRBV25-1	-	TRBJ1-6
CASSHGRGDFYGYTF	TGTGCCAGCAGTCACGGCAGGGGTGACTTCTATGGCTACACCTTC	-	TRBV12-3/TRBV12-4	-	TRBJ1-2
CASSPQDGLNTEAFF	TGCGCCAGCAGCCCTCAAGACGGACTGAACACTGAAGCTTTCTTT	-	TRBV5-1	-	TRBJ1-1
CASRAGTLYSNQPQHF	TGTGCCAGCAGGGCTGGGACACTCTATAGCAATCAGCCCCAGCATTTT	many	TRBV2	-	TRBJ1-5
CASRLRRGPGTDTQYF	TGTGCCAGTAGGCTCCGCAGGGGGCCCGGCACAGATACGCAGTATTTT	many	TRBV19	TRBD1	TRBJ2-3
CATSSAFTGGGHEQYF	TGTGCCACCAGCAGTGCTTTCACAGGGGGCGGCCACGAGCAGTACTTC	-	TRBV15	TRBD1	TRBJ2-7
CASSRKGQLTGELFF	TGTGCCAGCAGCCGAAAGGGACAGCTCACCGGGGAGCTGTTTTTT	once	TRBV7-8	TRBD1	TRBJ2-2
CAWDRRQETQYF	TGTGCCTGGGACAGGCGCCAAGAGACCCAGTACTTC	many	TRBV30	-	TRBJ2-5
CASSLGTGDEKLFF	TGTGCCAGCAGCTTAGGGACAGGGGATGAAAAACTGTTTTTT	many	TRBV7-2	TRBD1	TRBJ1-4
CSAMGASSYGYTF	TGCAGTGCTATGGGGGCGTCGAGCTATGGCTACACCTTC	-	TRBV20-1	-	TRBJ1-2
CASTWGPDTEAFF	TGTGCCAGTACTTGGGGGCCTGACACTGAAGCTTTCTTT	many	TRBV19	-	TRBJ1-1
CASSEGAGDGANVLTF	TGTGCCAGCAGCGAGGGGGCCGGGGATGGGGCCAACGTCCTGACTTTC	many	TRBV7-2	TRBD1	TRBJ2-6
CSARGLRDNEQFF	TGCAGTGCTAGAGGGCTCAGGGACAATGAGCAGTTCTTC	-	TRBV20-1	-	TRBJ2-1
CASSYVGGEQYF	TGTGCCAGCAGCTACGTCGGGGGGGAGCAGTACTTC	many	TRBV7-9	TRBD2	TRBJ2-7
CSARENSGKQYF	TGCAGTGCTAGAGAGAATAGCGGTAAGCAGTACTTC	-	TRBV20-1	-	TRBJ2-7
CASSLVVESTDTQYF	TGTGCCAGCAGCTTAGTAGTAGAGAGCACAGATACGCAGTATTTT	many	TRBV7-9	-	TRBJ2-3
CASSLGDKPQHF	TGCGCCAGCAGCCTAGGGGATAAGCCCCAGCATTTT	-	TRBV5-1	-	TRBJ1-5
CASCVDTDTQYF	TGTGCCAGCTGTGTAGATACAGATACGCAGTATTTT	many	TRBV6-1	-	TRBJ2-3
CASSIGGRDQPQHF	TGTGCCAGCAGTATCGGGGGTAGGGATCAGCCCCAGCATTTT	-	TRBV12-5	-	TRBJ1-5
CATLNGGADTQYF	TGTGCCACCCTAAACGGGGGGGCAGATACGCAGTATTTT	-	TRBV10-3	TRBD2	TRBJ2-3
CASSYDMGNSPLHF	TGTGCCAGCAGTTATGATATGGGTAATTCACCCCTCCACTTT	-	TRBV12-3/TRBV12-4	-	TRBJ1-6
CASSLATGETDTQYF	TGCGCCAGCAGCTTGGCGACGGGGGAGACAGATACGCAGTATTTT	many	TRBV5-1	-	TRBJ2-3
CSSSAGHRNQPQHF	TGTTCCAGCAGCGCAGGCCATAGAAATCAGCCCCAGCATTTT	-	TRBV2	-	TRBJ1-5
CASSLREGDTQYF	TGTGCCAGCAGCTTAAGGGAGGGAGATACGCAGTATTTT	-	TRBV7-3	TRBD2	TRBJ2-3
CASSRISSDAGYTF	TGTGCCAGCAGCCGAATATCCTCGGATGCTGGCTACACCTTC	-	TRBV9	-	TRBJ1-2
CASSLQGNYYNEQFF	TGTGCCAGCAGTTTACAGGGAAACTACTACAATGAGCAGTTCTTC	-	TRBV12-3/TRBV12-4	-	TRBJ2-1
CASSTGIRGSSETQYF	TGCGCCAGCAGCACGGGGATCAGGGGGAGTTCGGAGACCCAGTACTTC	once	TRBV5-1	TRBD1	TRBJ2-5